Listed below are T cell receptor beta chains from one sample, sequenced in a study of T cell repertoires in cytomegalovirus infection. MiXCR was run by TCRdb on the reads, yielding one entry per CDR3 protein. This table has around 310,000 distinct CDR3 sequences, around a sixth appearing once. Sequencing was done on a sample of PBMCs. These receptors originate from a human donor in good health (CMV status not recorded). Some clones in this sample may be carry-over from other donors' samples. Both conserved end residues are part of each CDR3. D genes are given only for firm matches. The listing skips clone size in some rows; elsewhere it reads once, few, many or a size class.

J gene,D gene,clone size,V gene,CDR3 DNA,CDR3 protein
TRBJ2-3,TRBD1,-,TRBV6-2/TRBV6-3,TGTGCCAGCAGCCCGGGACAGGGGACATGGGGGACAGATACGCAGTATTTT,CASSPGQGTWGTDTQYF
TRBJ2-1,TRBD1,many,TRBV7-6,TGTGCCAGCAGCCCGCAAGGACAGGGCCGATACAATGAGCAGTTCTTC,CASSPQGQGRYNEQFF
TRBJ2-7,TRBD1,-,TRBV5-1,TGCGCCAGCAGCATGAATACGGGACAGCCCTTGAAGCAGTACTTC,CASSMNTGQPLKQYF
TRBJ2-1,TRBD1,many,TRBV7-3,TGTGCCAGCAGAAAGACAGGGAGCTCCTACAATGAGCAGTTCTTC,CASRKTGSSYNEQFF
TRBJ1-4,TRBD1,few,TRBV7-8,TGTGCCAGCAGCACAAACAGGGGGATCATTGCTAATGAAAAACTGTTTTTT,CASSTNRGIIANEKLFF
TRBJ1-4,-,-,TRBV20-1,TGCAGTGCTAGACGTAGGGGCCCCCGAGAAAAACTGTTTTTT,CSARRRGPREKLFF
TRBJ1-1,-,many,TRBV20-1,TGCAGTGCTAGCCCACGGAACACTGAAGCTTTCTTT,CSASPRNTEAFF
TRBJ2-7,-,few,TRBV12-3/TRBV12-4,TGTGCCAGTCGGGGGTTCTACGAGCAGTACTTC,CASRGFYEQYF
TRBJ2-3,-,many,TRBV11-2,TGTGCCAGCAGCTTAAGGGCTGGAGGCTACTCCACAGATACGCAGTATTTT,CASSLRAGGYSTDTQYF
TRBJ2-6,-,-,TRBV19,TGTGCCAGTACCGATCGGACCGGGACACGGATCTCTGGGGCCAACGTCCTGACTTTC,CASTDRTGTRISGANVLTF
TRBJ1-3,TRBD1,-,TRBV6-6,TGTGCCAGCAGTTCCCTCGACAGGGATGCTGGAAACACCATATATTTT,CASSSLDRDAGNTIYF
TRBJ1-1,TRBD1,-,TRBV7-3,TGTGCCAGCAGCCAAACCGGGACAGCGAACGAAGCTTTCTTT,CASSQTGTANEAFF
TRBJ2-7,-,-,TRBV27,TGTGCCAGCAGTTGGTCGGGCCCCCAGGAGCAGTACTTC,CASSWSGPQEQYF
TRBJ1-2,TRBD1,many,TRBV7-9,TGTGCCAGCAGCTCGGGCTCGACAGGGGGACGGTATGGCTACACCTTC,CASSSGSTGGRYGYTF
TRBJ1-2,-,many,TRBV7-2,TGTGCCAGCAGCTTAGGGAACTGGTATGGCTACACCTTC,CASSLGNWYGYTF
TRBJ1-2,-,many,TRBV7-2,TGTGCCAGCAGCTACCTCGTTGGCCATGGCTACACCTTC,CASSYLVGHGYTF
TRBJ2-7,-,few,TRBV19,TGTGCCAGTAGTGCCACGGACGGAAGCTCCTACGAGCAGTACTTC,CASSATDGSSYEQYF
TRBJ1-1,-,-,TRBV20-1,TGCAGTGCAAGGACGGACCGGGGGACTGAAGCTTTCTTT,CSARTDRGTEAFF
TRBJ1-2,-,many,TRBV7-2,TGTGCCAGCAGCACATCCGGGACAACCTATGGCTACACCTTC,CASSTSGTTYGYTF
TRBJ1-1,-,few,TRBV7-9,TGTGCCAGCAGCTTAGTGCGGGGAGATTTCGGTCGCACTGAAGCTTTCTTT,CASSLVRGDFGRTEAFF
TRBJ2-7,TRBD2,few,TRBV10-2,TGCGCCAGCAGTCGACTAGCGGACTCCTACGAGCAGTACTTC,CASSRLADSYEQYF
TRBJ2-5,TRBD2,many,TRBV5-1,TGCGCCAGCAGCTTGCACTTAGGCGGGGGGGCCGGAGAGACCCAGTACTTC,CASSLHLGGGAGETQYF
TRBJ1-1,-,-,TRBV15,TGTGCCACCAGCAGAGAGGACATTGGTAACACTGAAGCTTTCTTT,CATSREDIGNTEAFF
TRBJ2-5,TRBD2,-,TRBV9,TGTGCCAGCAGCGCCCGGGGGGGCCAAGAGACCCAGTACTTC,CASSARGGQETQYF
TRBJ2-2,TRBD1,few,TRBV10-3,TGTGCCACTAGACAGGGAAAGAACACCGGGGAGCTGTTTTTT,CATRQGKNTGELFF
TRBJ2-5,TRBD2,many,TRBV27,TGTGCCAGCAGAGCGGGGGGGCTGGAGACCCAGTACTTC,CASRAGGLETQYF
TRBJ1-5,-,few,TRBV5-8,TGTGCCAGCAGCCGCCAGGGGTTCAGCAATCAGCCCCAGCATTTT,CASSRQGFSNQPQHF
TRBJ2-7,-,many,TRBV7-2,TGTGCCAGCAGCTTAGTCTCCCAGGGTGAAAGCTACGAGCAGTACTTC,CASSLVSQGESYEQYF
TRBJ2-1,-,-,TRBV5-1,TGCGCCAGCAGCTTTCAGGACAGTTACAATGAGCAGTTCTTC,CASSFQDSYNEQFF
TRBJ2-5,-,few,TRBV5-1,TGCGCCAGCAGCTTGAATGCAGGGTCCGGTCAAGAGACCCAGTACTTC,CASSLNAGSGQETQYF
TRBJ2-5,-,-,TRBV7-2,TGTGCCAGCAGCTTAGTCTGGGGCCAGGAGACCCAGTACTTC,CASSLVWGQETQYF
TRBJ1-4,-,few,TRBV3-1,TGTGCCAGCAGCCCAGGGGACGGTCTTGAAAAACTGTTTTTT,CASSPGDGLEKLFF
TRBJ1-6,TRBD1,few,TRBV7-9,TGTGCCAGCAGCCGACCCGGGACAGGGGGCGCATCACCCCTCCACTTT,CASSRPGTGGASPLHF
TRBJ1-5,-,many,TRBV7-2,TGTGCCAGCAGCTTAGAAGGGGGGCCCCAGCATTTT,CASSLEGGPQHF
TRBJ1-1,-,few,TRBV20-1,TGCAGTGCTAGAAGGGACGCTTGGACTTCTCAAGAGGCTTTCTTT,CSARRDAWTSQEAFF
TRBJ1-1,-,many,TRBV7-6,TGTGCCAGCAGCTCGATGACCCACAACATGAACACTGAAGCTTTCTTT,CASSSMTHNMNTEAFF
TRBJ2-1,-,few,TRBV6-2/TRBV6-3,TGTGCCAGCAGTTATCCGGCAGGGAGCGGTAGGGGGACCTACAATGAGCAGTTCTTC,CASSYPAGSGRGTYNEQFF
TRBJ1-2,-,-,TRBV20-1,TGCAGTGCTTACAGGGATAACTATGGCTACACCTTC,CSAYRDNYGYTF
TRBJ1-2,-,-,TRBV5-1,TGCGCCAGCAGCTTTCAGGATGACTATGGCTACACCTTC,CASSFQDDYGYTF
TRBJ2-1,TRBD2,-,TRBV6-5,TGTGCCAGCAGTTACTCGCAGCGGGGGGCCCACTCCTACTACAATGAGCAGTTCTTC,CASSYSQRGAHSYYNEQFF
TRBJ2-1,TRBD1,-,TRBV7-2,TGTGCCAGCAGCTTAGGGGGGACAGGCCTCCATGAGCAGTTCTTC,CASSLGGTGLHEQFF
TRBJ1-2,-,-,TRBV6-1,TGTGCCGGCAGTGAAGCGGGCGCTCAAGGCTACACCTTC,CAGSEAGAQGYTF
TRBJ1-2,-,many,TRBV28,TGTGCCAGCGGTTCGGGCAAACGAAACGGCTACACCTTC,CASGSGKRNGYTF
TRBJ2-2,-,-,TRBV6-5,TGTGCCAGCAGAAGGAATCCGGGACGACTGAACACCGGGGAGCTGTTTTTT,CASRRNPGRLNTGELFF
TRBJ1-5,-,-,TRBV20-1,TGCAGTGCCGCCCCCTTGGGGGCTAATAGCAATCAGCCCCAGCATTTT,CSAAPLGANSNQPQHF
TRBJ2-3,-,-,TRBV14,TGTGCCAGCAGCCAAGATAACCTGACCCCAGATACGCAGTATTTT,CASSQDNLTPDTQYF
TRBJ1-2,TRBD1,few,TRBV7-4,TGTGCCAGCAGCCCGGGACAGGGTCTCGATGGCTACACCTTC,CASSPGQGLDGYTF
TRBJ2-3,TRBD2,-,TRBV4-1,TGCGCCAGCAGCCTGAACAGCGGGGGGTTGGATACGCAGTATTTT,CASSLNSGGLDTQYF
TRBJ1-2,-,many,TRBV12-5,TGTGCTAGTGGTTTGGTAACGGGGGGGACATTTACAGGGCCTCTATATGGCTACACCTTC,CASGLVTGGTFTGPLYGYTF
TRBJ2-7,-,-,TRBV27,TGTGCCAGCAGTTTTTCTAGGGGACCCTACGAGCAGTACTTC,CASSFSRGPYEQYF
TRBJ2-3,-,many,TRBV28,TGTGCCAGCAGTTTGGTGGACGGACTCACAGATACGCAGTATTTT,CASSLVDGLTDTQYF
TRBJ1-1,-,-,TRBV27,TGTGCCAGCAGTACATCCGGAACAGAGATGAACACTGAAGCTTTCTTT,CASSTSGTEMNTEAFF
TRBJ1-4,-,few,TRBV6-2/TRBV6-3,TGTGCCAGCAGTTACCCGCAGGACCGAAACGGGGCAACTAATGAAAAACTGTTTTTT,CASSYPQDRNGATNEKLFF
TRBJ2-1,TRBD2,many,TRBV7-2,TGTGCCAGCAGCCGTCCACTAGCGGGGGGAGGAACCTACAATGAGCAGTTCTTC,CASSRPLAGGGTYNEQFF
TRBJ1-4,-,many,TRBV11-2,TGTGCCAGCAGCTTAGGACGGGGGATCGTGGCTAATGAAAAACTGTTTTTT,CASSLGRGIVANEKLFF
TRBJ1-1,TRBD1,-,TRBV2,TGTGCCAGCAGTGAAAGAGGGACAGGGAACACTGAAGCTTTCTTT,CASSERGTGNTEAFF